These 3 T cell receptor beta chains were all obtained from the same sample, sequenced in a study of identifying expanded T cells in peripheral blood. Here immunoSEQ multiplex PCR was the method, and the copy in TCRdb shows in-frame clones only, minus some. The top ten hold approximately 4% of the sample, which has 85,000 to 100,000 clones, 88% seen once. The specimen was blood. These receptors were obtained from a person aged 18 to 75 in good health.

The genes are TRBV9 and TRBJ1-3; 7 bases align to TRBD1. The CDR3 spans 15 residues. The V and J ends lost 4 bases and 2 bases, in that order; junction bases with no gene match: 6. The V gene's germline CDR1 is SGDLS and CDR2 YYNGEE. The CDR3 nucleotides are TGTGCCAGCAGCAAAGCAGGGGGTGCTGGAAACACCATATATTTT. This codes for CASSKAGGAGNTIYF.

The rearrangement uses TRBV4-3 and TRBJ2-7; D gene uncertain. V lost 1 base and J 0 bases, leaving 13 bases between the germline ends. The CDR3 covers 16 residues. The germline CDR1 and CDR2 sequences are LGHNA and YSLEER. CDR3 amino acids: CASSQGGQVPSYEQYF. The CDR3 nucleotides read TGCGCCAGCAGCCAAGGCGGCCAGGTCCCCTCCTACGAGCAGTACTTC.

The chain combines TRBV2 with TRBJ1-2; D is unclear. CDR3 length: 14 amino acids. The ends were cut back, 1 base at V and 4 bases at J, with 10 bases in the middle. Germline V gene lookup returns CDR1 SNHLY and CDR2 FYNNEI. The DNA for the CDR3 is TGTGCCAGCAGTGAAGGGACGGGTATCTATGGCTACACCTTC. It encodes CASSEGTGIYGYTF.